The rows below give T cell receptor beta chains drawn from one sample of a study of CD8 T cells in Susac syndrome. TCRdb independently ran MiXCR on the immunoSEQ multiplex PCR reads; one entry per CDR3 protein. The repertoire holds 130,000 to 150,000 distinct CDR3 sequences, with nearly 95% as singletons. The source material was CD8+ T cells from PBMCs. Receptors originate from a human donor in good health. Each CDR3 is given with its conserved first and last residue. The D gene is left open where the match is weak. Clone sizes are given selectively: once, few, many, or a class where the clone is expanded.

clone size,D gene,J gene,CDR3 length,V gene,CDR3 DNA,CDR3 protein
once,NA,TRBJ2-3,14,TRBV29-1,TGCAGCGTATGGGGCCTCACAGCCACAGATACGCAGTATTTT,CSVWGLTATDTQYF
NA,NA,TRBJ1-2,18,TRBV25-1,TGTGCCAGCAGTGAATCCTACCTCGGCGGGTTGAGGAGCTATGGCTACACCTTC,CASSESYLGGLRSYGYTF
NA,NA,TRBJ2-4,13,TRBV27,TGTGCCAGCGGTCATCCTGCCAAAAACATTCAGTACTTC,CASGHPAKNIQYF
NA,NA,TRBJ1-2,11,TRBV30,TGTGCCTGGTTCACGGGGGATGGCTACACCTTC,CAWFTGDGYTF
NA,TRBD1,TRBJ2-1,15,TRBV7-8,TGTGCCAGCAGCTTAGTGGGACAGGGTGCGTATGAGCAGTTCTTC,CASSLVGQGAYEQFF
NA,TRBD1,TRBJ1-2,16,TRBV9,TGTGCCAGCAGCGTAGCCACAGGGGAGACTAACTATGGCTACACCTTC,CASSVATGETNYGYTF
NA,TRBD1,TRBJ2-7,15,TRBV4-3,TGCGCCAGCAGCCAAGGACAGGGGTTCCCCTACGAGCAGTACTTC,CASSQGQGFPYEQYF
NA,NA,TRBJ1-3,13,TRBV2,TGTGCCAGCAACTATCTCGGGGGAAACACCATATATTTT,CASNYLGGNTIYF
NA,NA,TRBJ2-5,12,TRBV6-6,TGTGCCAGCAGTTACGGGGGAGGGACCCAGTACTTC,CASSYGGGTQYF
NA,NA,TRBJ1-3,13,TRBV9,TGTGCCAGCAGCGACGGCTCTGGAAACACCATATATTTT,CASSDGSGNTIYF
once,NA,TRBJ2-3,18,TRBV3-1,TGTGCCAGCAGCCAAGACCACCCCGGGACAAGGGAGGCCGATACGCAGTATTTT,CASSQDHPGTREADTQYF
NA,NA,TRBJ2-5,13,TRBV7-8,TGTGCCAGCAGCTTGCGCAGGGTGGAGACCCAGTACTTC,CASSLRRVETQYF
NA,NA,TRBJ2-7,14,TRBV20-1,TGCAGTGCTAGAGATGGTGAAGGGGACTACGAGCAGTACTTC,CSARDGEGDYEQYF
NA,NA,TRBJ2-7,14,TRBV5-6,TGTGCCAGCAGCTCCTACAGGGATTCCTACGAGCAGTACTTC,CASSSYRDSYEQYF
NA,TRBD1,TRBJ1-2,17,TRBV15,TGTGCCACCAGCGAAAGGACAGGAGGCATTTATTACTATGGCTACACCTTC,CATSERTGGIYYYGYTF
NA,NA,TRBJ2-3,13,TRBV20-1,TGCGGTGTTCTGAGGGACAACACAGATACGCAGTATTTT,CGVLRDNTDTQYF
NA,NA,TRBJ1-1,14,TRBV7-9,TGTGCCAGCACGCCCCGAGGGTCGGGCACTGAAGCTTTCTTT,CASTPRGSGTEAFF
NA,NA,TRBJ1-2,12,TRBV12-5,TGTGCTAGTGGGGGACCACCTTATGGCTACACCTTC,CASGGPPYGYTF
NA,NA,TRBJ2-2,14,TRBV29-1,TGCAGCGTTGAAGATTGGCAGAACACCGGGGAGCTGTTTTTT,CSVEDWQNTGELFF